This T cell receptor (beta chain) is drawn from a study of cytomegalovirus exposure and HLA in healthy donors. Study in general: Most donors, around 81% of a few hundred genotyped, fell in the Caucasian-associated ancestry cluster.

Amplification used 60 Vbeta primers and 13 Jbeta primers. The data were produced by immunoSEQ multiplex PCR, yet TCRdb's version contains in-frame clones alone and is incomplete. This table holds 130,000 to 150,000 clones, roughly 78% found once. Comments on this clone: Antigen: not known.

The CDR3 contains 18 residues. In germline, CDR1 is SGHDT, CDR2 YYEEEE. Trimming took 4 bases from V and 4 from J; bases not matched to a gene: 16. Whole-study results and caveats: Researchers counted 164 TCR beta chains as cytomegalovirus-associated. It has been reported that TCR beta sequences accurately predicted the HLA-A and HLA-B alleles of most subjects. TCR beta V segments were, for the most part, productive about 87% or about 30% of the time in an earlier analysis.

Sequencing was performed on PBMCs. This clonotype originated in a female donor in good health and CMV-seronegative. V and J are TRBV5-6 and TRBJ1-2; TRBD1 agrees at 10 bases. CDR3 sequence reads: CASSPTGTGESLSYGYTF. In DNA form, the CDR3 reads TGTGCCAGCAGCCCAACCGGGACAGGGGAATCTCTTTCCTATGGCTACACCTTC.